The 13 T cell receptor beta chains given below trace back to one sample, sequenced in a study of technical replicates of blood from a handful of donors. TCRdb keeps only in-frame clones here, not all; method: immunoSEQ multiplex PCR. Found here are about 100,000 clones, roughly 95% of them singletons; the top ten hold over 0.2%. Sequences were obtained from T cells isolated from PBMCs. These receptors were collected from a human donor in good health.

CDR3 nucleotides: TGCGCCAGCAGCTTGGAGGCTAGCGTATCCTACGAGCAGTACTTC. Its translation is CASSLEASVSYEQYF. The chain uses TRBV5-1 and TRBJ2-7, with a tentative D call TRBD2 (6 bases). The germline V gene has CDR1 SGHRS and CDR2 YFSETQ. The CDR3 is 15 residues long. V was trimmed by 0 bases and J by 1 base, leaving 11 bases between them.

Only one count was recorded for this clone. The rearrangement uses TRBV5-1 and TRBJ1-4; TRBD1 aligns across 8 bases. The V segment lost 0 bases and the J segment 8 bases; nucleotides outside the gene matches: 6. Germline V gene lookup returns CDR1 SGHRS and CDR2 YFSETQ. The CDR3 is 15 amino acids. The CDR3 nucleotides read TGCGCCAGCAGCTTGGGGGGCCAGGGGGCGGAAAAACTGTTTTTT. Residues: CASSLGGQGAEKLFF.

The genes are TRBV4-2 and TRBJ1-2, with 10 bases matching TRBD1. Germline CDR1 is LGHNA and CDR2 is YNFKEQ. This CDR3 is 17 amino acids long. Trimming at V came to 2 bases and at J to 5 bases, leaving 11 bases not matched to a gene. The CDR3 region is CASSQQVPGTGVYGYTF. For the CDR3, the DNA is TGTGCCAGCAGCCAACAAGTTCCTGGGACAGGGGTTTATGGCTACACCTTC.

The chain links TRBV27 to TRBJ1-1; D gene uncertain. Germline V gives CDR1 MNHEY, CDR2 SMNVEV (reference sequence). This CDR3 has 13 residues. V lost 7 bases and J lost 1, with 10 bases in between. The CDR3 DNA is TGTGCCAGCAAGAGGCAGCCGAACACTGAAGCTTTCTTT. Translation gives CASKRQPNTEAFF.

The chain links TRBV11-3 to TRBJ2-7; possible D gene TRBD1, 6 bases. CDR3 length equals 13 residues. Germline V gene lookup returns CDR1 SGHNT and CDR2 YENEEA. Trimming took 1 base from V and 3 from J, leaving 7 bases between them. CDR3 residues: CASSLGDNYEQYF. CDR3 DNA sequence: TGTGCCAGCAGCTTAGGGGACAACTACGAGCAGTACTTC.

This clone was counted a single time. The chain employs TRBV14 and TRBJ2-1, with D perhaps TRBD2 (6 bases). The CDR3 consists of 12 residues. V lost 3 bases to trimming and J lost 10 bases, with 10 bases between them. CDR1 and CDR2 (germline): SGHDN, FVKESK. The CDR3 region is CASSHQGGEQFF. For the CDR3, the DNA is TGTGCCAGCAGCCACCAGGGAGGCGAGCAGTTCTTC. The full variable domain, completed using reference TRBV14 and TRBJ2-1, is EAGVTQFPSHSVIEKGQTVTLRCDPISGHDNLYWYRRVMGKEIKFLLHFVKESKQDESGMPNNRFLAERTGGTYSTLKVQPAELEDSGVYFCASSHQGGEQFFGPGTRLTVL.

The chain links TRBV19 to TRBJ2-2, with TRBD1 as a possible D gene (5 bases). Germline V gene data show CDR1 as LNHDA and CDR2 as SQIVND (reference sequence). V lost 8 bases, J lost 2 bases, and 12 bases lay in between. There are 14 residues in the CDR3. This chain's CDR3 is CASARGGNTGELFF. As DNA, the CDR3 is TGTGCCAGTGCAAGGGGTGGAAACACCGGGGAGCTGTTTTTT.

The chain has TRBV2 and TRBJ2-2; D uncertain. CDR3 length: 12 residues. The germline CDR1 and CDR2 sequences are SNHLY and FYNNEI. V was clipped by 6 bases and J by 5 bases, with 7 bases between them. The CDR3 bases are TGTGCCAGCAGCACACCAACCGGGGAGCTGTTTTTT. It yields the protein CASSTPTGELFF.

Note on this clone: The junction differs from germline at one of its ends, possibly a read error. This sequence joins TRBV7-7 and TRBJ1-1, with TRBD1 identical over 7 bases. Germline V gives CDR1 SSHAT, CDR2 FNYEAQ (reference sequence). CDR3 length: 15 amino acids. Here the CDR3 DNA reads TGTGCTAGCAGCCCCGACCCGGGACAGAGTTCTGAAGCTTTCTTT. Protein sequence: CASSPDPGQSSEAFF.

The V gene is TRBV27, the J gene TRBJ2-7; 9 bases line up with TRBD1. Germline CDR1 reads MNHEY; CDR2 reads SMNVEV (reference sequence). The J segment lost 7 bases and the V segment lost 2 bases, leaving 12 bases of the junction unmatched. The CDR3 length is 16 residues. The CDR3 nucleotides are TGTGCCAGCAGTTTAGGATACCGGGACAGGGAAATGGAGCAGTACTTC. Protein sequence: CASSLGYRDREMEQYF.

The chain links TRBV5-1 to TRBJ2-2; D is uncertain. V shed 2 bases and J shed 3 bases, with 11 bases lying between them. Germline V gene sequence: CDR1 SGHRS, CDR2 YFSETQ. The CDR3 has 15 amino acids. CDR3 amino acids: CASSFGGLDTGELFF. Here the CDR3 DNA reads TGCGCCAGCAGCTTCGGTGGGCTTGACACCGGGGAGCTGTTTTTT. Using reference TRBV5-1 and TRBJ2-2 for the parts outside the CDR3, the full variable domain is KAGVTQTPRYLIKTRGQQVTLSCSPISGHRSVSWYQQTPGQGLQFLFEYFSETQRNKGNFPGRFSGRQFSNSRSEMNVSTLELGDSALYLCASSFGGLDTGELFFGEGSRLTVL.

The chain couples TRBV19 to TRBJ1-5; TRBD1 might be the D (6 bases). CDR3 size: 16 residues. CDR1 and CDR2 (germline): LNHDA, SQIVND (reference sequence). V dropped 5 bases and J dropped 2 bases, with 16 bases sitting between them. Written as DNA, the CDR3 is TGTGCCAGTAGTGCAAGGAGGACAGCGCGCAATCAGCCCCAGCATTTT. It translates to CASSARRTARNQPQHF.

The V gene is TRBV10-3, the J gene TRBJ1-1, with TRBD1 matching over 7 bases. The length of the CDR3 is 15 residues. After removal of 6 bases from V and 6 bases from J, the junction contained 13 bases not matched to a gene. The germline CDR1 and CDR2 sequences are ENHRY and SYGVKD. This CDR3 reads CAIRSSTGQWAEAFF. The CDR3 nucleotides are TGTGCCATCAGATCTTCGACAGGGCAGTGGGCTGAAGCTTTCTTT.